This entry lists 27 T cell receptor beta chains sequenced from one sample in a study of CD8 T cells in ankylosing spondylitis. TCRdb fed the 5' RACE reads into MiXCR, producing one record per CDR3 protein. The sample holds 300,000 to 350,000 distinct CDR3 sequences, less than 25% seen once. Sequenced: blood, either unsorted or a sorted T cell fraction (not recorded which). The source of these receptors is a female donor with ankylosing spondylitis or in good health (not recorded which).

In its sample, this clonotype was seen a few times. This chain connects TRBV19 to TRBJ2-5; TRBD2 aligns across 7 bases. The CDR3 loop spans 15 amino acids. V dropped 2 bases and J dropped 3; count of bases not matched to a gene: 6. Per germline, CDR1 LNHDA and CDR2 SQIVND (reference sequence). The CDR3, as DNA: TGTGCCAGTAGTATAATGGCTAGCGGTAAAGAGACCCAGTACTTC. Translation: CASSIMASGKETQYF.

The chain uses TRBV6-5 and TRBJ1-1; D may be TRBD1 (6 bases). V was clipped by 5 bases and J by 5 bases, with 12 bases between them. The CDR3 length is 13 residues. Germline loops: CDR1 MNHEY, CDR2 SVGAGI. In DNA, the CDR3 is TGTGCCAGCAGTAACCCAGGGGAAACTGAAGCTTTCTTT. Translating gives CASSNPGETEAFF.

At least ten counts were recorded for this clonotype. This chain's CDR3 is CSVEDGQETQYF. CDR3 nucleotides: TGCAGCGTTGAAGACGGCCAAGAGACCCAGTACTTC. The chain is built from TRBV29-1 and TRBJ2-5; D gene unclear. CDR1 and CDR2 (germline): SQVTM, ANQGSEA. There are 12 residues in the CDR3. The ends were cut back, 0 bases at V and 1 base at J, with 3 bases in the middle. The full variable domain, its missing parts supplied by reference TRBV29-1 and TRBJ2-5, is SAVISQKPSRDICQRGTSLTIQCQVDSQVTMMFWYRQQPGQSLTLIATANQGSEATYESGFVIDKFPISRPNLTFSTLTVSNMSPEDSSIYLCSVEDGQETQYFGPGTRLLVL.

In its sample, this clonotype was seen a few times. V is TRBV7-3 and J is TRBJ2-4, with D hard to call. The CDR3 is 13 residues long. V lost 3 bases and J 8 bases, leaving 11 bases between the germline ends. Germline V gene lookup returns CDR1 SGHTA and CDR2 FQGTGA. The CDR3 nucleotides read TGTGCCAGCAGCTTCAATCGCCAGGACATTCAGTACTTC. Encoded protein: CASSFNRQDIQYF.

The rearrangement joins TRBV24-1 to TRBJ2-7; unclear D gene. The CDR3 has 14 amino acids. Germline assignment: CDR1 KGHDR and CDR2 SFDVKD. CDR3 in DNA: TGTGCAACCGCGACCTCCAACCCTCCCTACGAGCAGTACTTC. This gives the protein CATATSNPPYEQYF.

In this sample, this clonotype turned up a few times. This chain's CDR3 is CASSLESSGRTTDTQYF. In DNA, the CDR3 is TGTGCCAGCAGCTTAGAGTCTAGCGGGAGAACCACAGATACGCAGTATTTT. This chain connects TRBV11-2 to TRBJ2-3; TRBD2 matches at 10 bases. Trimming cost V 0 bases and J 2 bases; bases outside gene matches: 5. In germline, CDR1 is SGHAT, CDR2 FQNNGV. CDR3 size: 17 residues. Full variable domain (rest looked up from reference TRBV11-2 and TRBJ2-3): EAGVAQSPRYKIIEKRQSVAFWCNPISGHATLYWYQQILGQGPKLLIQFQNNGVVDDSQLPKDRFSAERLKGVDSTLKIQPAKLEDSAVYLCASSLESSGRTTDTQYFGPGTRLTVL.

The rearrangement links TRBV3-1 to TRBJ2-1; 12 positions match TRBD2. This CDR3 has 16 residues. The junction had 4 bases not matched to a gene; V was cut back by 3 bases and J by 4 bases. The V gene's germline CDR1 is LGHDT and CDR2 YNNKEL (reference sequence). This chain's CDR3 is CASSHLAGGVYNEQFF. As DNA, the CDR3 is TGTGCCAGCAGCCATCTAGCGGGAGGGGTATACAATGAGCAGTTCTTC.

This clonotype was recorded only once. The CDR3 DNA is TGTGCCAGCAGCCAAGATGGGCTTGGAGACACTGAAGCTTTCTTT. It codes for CASSQDGLGDTEAFF. The gene calls are TRBV3-1 and TRBJ1-1; no firm D call. The length of the CDR3 is 15 residues. The germline V gene encodes CDR1 LGHDT and CDR2 YNNKEL (reference sequence). Trimming took off 0 bases at V and 3 bases at J, with 11 bases between the two ends.

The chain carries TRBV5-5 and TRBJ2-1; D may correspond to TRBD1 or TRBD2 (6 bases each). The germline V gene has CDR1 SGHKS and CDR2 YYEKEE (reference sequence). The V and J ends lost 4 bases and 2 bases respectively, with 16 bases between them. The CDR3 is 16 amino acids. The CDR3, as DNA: TGTGCCAGCAGCCCGAGGGGGGTACGAGCCTACAATGAGCAGTTCTTC. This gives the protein CASSPRGVRAYNEQFF.

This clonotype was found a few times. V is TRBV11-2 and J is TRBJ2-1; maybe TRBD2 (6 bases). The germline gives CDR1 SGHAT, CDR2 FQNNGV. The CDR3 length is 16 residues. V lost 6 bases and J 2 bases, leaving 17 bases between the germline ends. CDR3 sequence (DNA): TGTGCCAGCAGTTCAATCGGGACTCCGCCCTACAATGAGCAGTTCTTC. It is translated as CASSSIGTPPYNEQFF.

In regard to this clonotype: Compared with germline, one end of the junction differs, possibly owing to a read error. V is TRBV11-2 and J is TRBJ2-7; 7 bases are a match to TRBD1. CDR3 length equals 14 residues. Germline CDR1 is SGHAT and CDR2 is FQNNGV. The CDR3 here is CASSFDRDRGLSNF. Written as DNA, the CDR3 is TGTGCCAGCAGCTTTGACCGGGACAGAGGCCTAAGTAACTTC.

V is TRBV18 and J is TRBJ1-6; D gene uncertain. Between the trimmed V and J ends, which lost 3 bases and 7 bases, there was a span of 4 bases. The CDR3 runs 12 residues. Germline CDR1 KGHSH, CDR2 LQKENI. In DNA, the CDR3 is TGTGCCAGCTCACCTAACAATTCACCCCTCCACTTT. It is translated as CASSPNNSPLHF.

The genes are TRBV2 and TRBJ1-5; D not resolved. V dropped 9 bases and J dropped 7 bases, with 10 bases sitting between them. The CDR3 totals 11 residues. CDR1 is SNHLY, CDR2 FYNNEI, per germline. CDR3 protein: CASRLKQPQHF. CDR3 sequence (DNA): TGTGCCAGTCGCTTAAAGCAGCCCCAGCATTTT.

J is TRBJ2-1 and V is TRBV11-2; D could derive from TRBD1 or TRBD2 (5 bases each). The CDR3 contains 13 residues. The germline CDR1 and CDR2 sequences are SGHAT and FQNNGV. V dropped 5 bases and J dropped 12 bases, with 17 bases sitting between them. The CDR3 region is CASSTIRDRGQFF. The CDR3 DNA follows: TGTGCCAGCAGCACAATCCGGGACCGAGGGCAGTTCTTC.

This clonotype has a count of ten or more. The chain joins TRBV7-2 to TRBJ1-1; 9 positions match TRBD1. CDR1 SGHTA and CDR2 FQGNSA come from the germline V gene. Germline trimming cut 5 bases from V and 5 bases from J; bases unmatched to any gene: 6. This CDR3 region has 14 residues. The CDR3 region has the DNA TGTGCCAGCAGCGCTTACAGGGGGCTGACTGAAGCTTTCTTT. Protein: CASSAYRGLTEAFF.

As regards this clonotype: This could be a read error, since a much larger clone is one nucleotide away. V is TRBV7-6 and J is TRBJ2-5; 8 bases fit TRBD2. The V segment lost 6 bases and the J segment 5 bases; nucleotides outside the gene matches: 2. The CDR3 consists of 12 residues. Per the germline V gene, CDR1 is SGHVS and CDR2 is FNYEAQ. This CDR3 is CASRREGETQYF. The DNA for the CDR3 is TGTGCCAGCAGACGGGAGGGGGAGACCCAGTACTTC.

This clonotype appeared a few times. The CDR3: CASSSGTPSYNEQFF. CDR3 DNA: TGTGCCAGCAGCTCCGGGACTCCCTCCTACAATGAGCAGTTCTTC. V is TRBV5-6 and J is TRBJ2-1; weak D call: TRBD2 (6 bases). Germline V gene lookup returns CDR1 SGHDT and CDR2 YYEEEE. There are 15 residues in the CDR3. The V gene lost 3 bases and the J gene lost 0 bases, with 10 bases spanning the gap.

CDR3 region: CASSLVVRGGYNEQFF. In DNA, the CDR3 is TGTGCCAGCAGCTTAGTTGTTCGCGGAGGCTACAATGAGCAGTTCTTC. This rearrangement joins TRBV7-2 to TRBJ2-1; TRBD2 is a possible D gene (5 bases). Trimming left V 1 base short and J 3 bases short, with 13 bases between. The CDR3 totals 16 residues. Germline values: CDR1 SGHTA, CDR2 FQGNSA.

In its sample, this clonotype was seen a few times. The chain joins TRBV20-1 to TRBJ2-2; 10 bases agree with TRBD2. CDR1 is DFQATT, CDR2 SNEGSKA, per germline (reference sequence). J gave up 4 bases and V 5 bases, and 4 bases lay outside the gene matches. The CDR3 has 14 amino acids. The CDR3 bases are TGCAGTGCTCTGAGCGGGAGGGGCACCGGGGAGCTGTTTTTT. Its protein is CSALSGRGTGELFF.

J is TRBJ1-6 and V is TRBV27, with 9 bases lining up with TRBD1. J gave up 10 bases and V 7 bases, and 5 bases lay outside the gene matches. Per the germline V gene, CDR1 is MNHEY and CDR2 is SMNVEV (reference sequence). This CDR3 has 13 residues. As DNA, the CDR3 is TGTGCCAGCAAACAGGGGGCGCAATCACCCCTCCACTTT. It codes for CASKQGAQSPLHF.

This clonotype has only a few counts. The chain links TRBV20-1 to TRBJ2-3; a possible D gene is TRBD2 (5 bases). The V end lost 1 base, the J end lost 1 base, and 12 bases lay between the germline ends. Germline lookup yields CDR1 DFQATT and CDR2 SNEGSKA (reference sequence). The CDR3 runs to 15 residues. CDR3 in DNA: TGCAGTGCTAGAGCCCCCACCGGGGGCACAGATACGCAGTATTTT. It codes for CSARAPTGGTDTQYF.

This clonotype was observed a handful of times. CDR3 coding DNA: TGCAGTGCATGGGCCAAGAACACTGAAGCTTTCTTT. This encodes CSAWAKNTEAFF. The V gene is TRBV20-1, the J gene TRBJ1-1; no clear D gene. Deletions cut 6 bases from V and 1 base from J, with 9 bases between. In germline, CDR1 is DFQATT, CDR2 SNEGSKA (reference sequence). The length of the CDR3 is 12 residues.

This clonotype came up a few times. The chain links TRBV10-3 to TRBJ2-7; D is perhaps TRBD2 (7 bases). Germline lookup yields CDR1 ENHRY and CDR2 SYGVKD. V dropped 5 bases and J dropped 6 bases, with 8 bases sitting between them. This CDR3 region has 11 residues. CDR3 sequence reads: CAISRGGEQYF. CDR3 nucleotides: TGTGCCATCAGTAGGGGGGGCGAGCAGTACTTC.

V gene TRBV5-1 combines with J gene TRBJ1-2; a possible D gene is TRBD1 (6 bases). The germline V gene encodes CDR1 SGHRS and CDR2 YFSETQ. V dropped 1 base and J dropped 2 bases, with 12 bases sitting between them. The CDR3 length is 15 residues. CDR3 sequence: CASSLREGGNYGYTF. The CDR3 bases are TGCGCCAGCAGCTTGAGAGAGGGGGGAAACTATGGCTACACCTTC. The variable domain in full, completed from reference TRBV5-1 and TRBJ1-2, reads KAGVTQTPRYLIKTRGQQVTLSCSPISGHRSVSWYQQTPGQGLQFLFEYFSETQRNKGNFPGRFSGRQFSNSRSEMNVSTLELGDSALYLCASSLREGGNYGYTFGSGTRLTVV.

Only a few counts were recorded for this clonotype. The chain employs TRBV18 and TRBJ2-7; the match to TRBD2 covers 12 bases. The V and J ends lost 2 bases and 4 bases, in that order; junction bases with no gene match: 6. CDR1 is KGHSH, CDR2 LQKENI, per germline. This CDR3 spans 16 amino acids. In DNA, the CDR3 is TGTGCCAGCTCACCAAGACTAGCGGGAGTAGTATACGAGCAGTACTTC. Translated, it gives CASSPRLAGVVYEQYF.

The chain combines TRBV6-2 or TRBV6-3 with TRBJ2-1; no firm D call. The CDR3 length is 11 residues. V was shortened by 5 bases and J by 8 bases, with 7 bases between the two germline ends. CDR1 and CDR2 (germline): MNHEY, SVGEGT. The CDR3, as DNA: TGTGCCAGCAGTGGAATAGATGAGCAGTTCTTC. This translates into CASSGIDEQFF.

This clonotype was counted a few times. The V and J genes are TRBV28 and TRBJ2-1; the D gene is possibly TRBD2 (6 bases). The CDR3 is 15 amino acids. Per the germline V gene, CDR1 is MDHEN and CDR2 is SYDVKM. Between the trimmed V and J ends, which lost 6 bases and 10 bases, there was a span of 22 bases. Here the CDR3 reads CASRGASAALWEQFF. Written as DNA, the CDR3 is TGTGCCAGCAGGGGTGCTAGCGCCGCCCTTTGGGAGCAGTTCTTC.